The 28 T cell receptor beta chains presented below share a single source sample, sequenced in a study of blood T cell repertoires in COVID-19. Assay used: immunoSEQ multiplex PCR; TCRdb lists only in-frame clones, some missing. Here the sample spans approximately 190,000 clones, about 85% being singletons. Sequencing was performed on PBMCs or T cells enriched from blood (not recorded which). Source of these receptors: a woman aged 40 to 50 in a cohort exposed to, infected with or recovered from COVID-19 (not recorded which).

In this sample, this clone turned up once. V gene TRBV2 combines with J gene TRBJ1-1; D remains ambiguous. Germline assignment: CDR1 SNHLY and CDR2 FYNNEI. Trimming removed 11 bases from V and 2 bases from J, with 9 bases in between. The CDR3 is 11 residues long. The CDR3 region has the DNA TGTGCCTCTAGACGAAACACTGAAGCTTTCTTT. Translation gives CASRRNTEAFF.

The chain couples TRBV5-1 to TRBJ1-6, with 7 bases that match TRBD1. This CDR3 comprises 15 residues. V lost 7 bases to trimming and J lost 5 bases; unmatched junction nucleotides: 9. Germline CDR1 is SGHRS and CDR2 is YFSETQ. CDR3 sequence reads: CASRYSGTDNSPLHF. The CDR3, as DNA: TGCGCCAGCCGTTATTCTGGGACAGATAATTCACCCCTCCACTTT.

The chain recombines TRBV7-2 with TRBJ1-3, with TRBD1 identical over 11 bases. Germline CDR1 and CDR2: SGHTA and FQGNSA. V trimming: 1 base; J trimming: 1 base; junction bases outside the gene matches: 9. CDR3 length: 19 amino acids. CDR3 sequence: CASSLVGQGVPESGNTIYF. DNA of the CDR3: TGTGCCAGCAGCTTAGTGGGACAGGGGGTCCCTGAATCTGGAAACACCATATATTTT.

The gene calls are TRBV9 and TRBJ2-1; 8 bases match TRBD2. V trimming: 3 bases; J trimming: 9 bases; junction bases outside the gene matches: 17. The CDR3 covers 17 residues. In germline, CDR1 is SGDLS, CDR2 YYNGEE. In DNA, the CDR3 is TGTGCCAGCAGCGGGGCGGGCGTTAGCGGGAAAAGTGGTGAGCAGTTCTTC. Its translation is CASSGAGVSGKSGEQFF.

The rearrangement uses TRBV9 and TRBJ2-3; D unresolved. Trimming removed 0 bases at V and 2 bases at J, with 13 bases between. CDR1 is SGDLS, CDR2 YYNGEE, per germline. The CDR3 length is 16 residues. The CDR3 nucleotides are TGTGCCAGCAGCGTAGGTCAGTTGTTCTTCACAGATACGCAGTATTTT. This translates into CASSVGQLFFTDTQYF.

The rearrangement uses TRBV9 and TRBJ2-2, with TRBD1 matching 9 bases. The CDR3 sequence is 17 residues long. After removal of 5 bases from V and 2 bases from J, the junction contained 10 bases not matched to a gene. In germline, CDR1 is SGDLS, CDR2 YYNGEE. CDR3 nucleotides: TGTGCCAGCAGGTCACAGGGGGCACCAAGTAACACCGGGGAGCTGTTTTTT. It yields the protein CASRSQGAPSNTGELFF.

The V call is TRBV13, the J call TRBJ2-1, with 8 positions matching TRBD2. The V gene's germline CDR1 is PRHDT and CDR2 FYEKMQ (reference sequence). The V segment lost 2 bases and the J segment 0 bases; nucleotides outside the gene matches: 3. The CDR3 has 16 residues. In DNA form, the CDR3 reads TGTGCCAGCAGCTTATACGGGACTAGCTCCTACAATGAGCAGTTCTTC. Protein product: CASSLYGTSSYNEQFF.

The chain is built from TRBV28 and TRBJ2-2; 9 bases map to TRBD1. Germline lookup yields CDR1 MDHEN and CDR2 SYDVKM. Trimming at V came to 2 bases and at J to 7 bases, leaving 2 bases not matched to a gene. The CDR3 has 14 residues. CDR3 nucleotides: TGTGCCAGCAGTTTAAGGGACAGGGACGGGGAGCTGTTTTTT. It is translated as CASSLRDRDGELFF.

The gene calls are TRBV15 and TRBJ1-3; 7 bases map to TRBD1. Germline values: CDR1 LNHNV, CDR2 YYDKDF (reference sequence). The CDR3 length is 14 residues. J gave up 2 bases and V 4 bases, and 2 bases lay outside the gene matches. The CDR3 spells CATSKDRAGNTIYF. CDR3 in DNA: TGTGCCACCAGCAAAGACAGGGCTGGAAACACCATATATTTT.

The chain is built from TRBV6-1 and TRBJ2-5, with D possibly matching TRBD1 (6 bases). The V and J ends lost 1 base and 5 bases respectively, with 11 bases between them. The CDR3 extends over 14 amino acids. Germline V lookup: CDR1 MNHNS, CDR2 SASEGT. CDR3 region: CASSEGAGVETQYF. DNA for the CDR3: TGTGCCAGCAGTGAAGGAGCAGGGGTTGAGACCCAGTACTTC.

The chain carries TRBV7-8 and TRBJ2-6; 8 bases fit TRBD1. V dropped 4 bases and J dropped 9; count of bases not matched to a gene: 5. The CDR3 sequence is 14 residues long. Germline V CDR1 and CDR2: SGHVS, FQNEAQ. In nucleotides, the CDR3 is TGTGCCAGCAGCTGGGGGGACAGGCTCAACGTCCTGACTTTC. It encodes CASSWGDRLNVLTF.

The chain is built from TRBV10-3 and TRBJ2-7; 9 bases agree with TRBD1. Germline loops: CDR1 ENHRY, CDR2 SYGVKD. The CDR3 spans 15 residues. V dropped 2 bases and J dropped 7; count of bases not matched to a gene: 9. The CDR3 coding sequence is TGTGCCATCAGTGAGGGGACAGGGATGGCGCTAGAGCAGTACTTC. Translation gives CAISEGTGMALEQYF.

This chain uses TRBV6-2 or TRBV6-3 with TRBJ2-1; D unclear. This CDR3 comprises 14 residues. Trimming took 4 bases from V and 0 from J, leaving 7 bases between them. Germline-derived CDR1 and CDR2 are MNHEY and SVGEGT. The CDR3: CASSSGSSYNEQFF. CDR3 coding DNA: TGTGCCAGCAGTTCTGGCAGCTCCTACAATGAGCAGTTCTTC.

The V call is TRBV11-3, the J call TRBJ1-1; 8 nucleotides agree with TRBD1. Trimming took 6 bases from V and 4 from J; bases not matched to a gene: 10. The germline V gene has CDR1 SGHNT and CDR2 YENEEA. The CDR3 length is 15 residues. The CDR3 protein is CASRDTGGIFTEAFF. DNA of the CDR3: TGTGCCAGCAGAGATACAGGGGGAATTTTCACTGAAGCTTTCTTT.

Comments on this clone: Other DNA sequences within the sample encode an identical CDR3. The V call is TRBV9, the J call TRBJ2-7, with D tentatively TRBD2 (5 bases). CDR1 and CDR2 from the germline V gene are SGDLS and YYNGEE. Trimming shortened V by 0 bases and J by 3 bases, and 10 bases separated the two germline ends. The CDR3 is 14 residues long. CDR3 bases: TGTGCCAGCAGCGTAGGAGGGAGAGGCTACGAGCAGTACTTC. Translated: CASSVGGRGYEQYF.

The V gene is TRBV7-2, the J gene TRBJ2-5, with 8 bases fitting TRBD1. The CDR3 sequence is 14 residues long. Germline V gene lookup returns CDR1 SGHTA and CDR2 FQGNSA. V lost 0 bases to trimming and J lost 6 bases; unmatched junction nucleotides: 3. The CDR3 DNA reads TGTGCCAGCAGCTTAGCACAGGGGGGAAAGACCCAGTACTTC. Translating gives CASSLAQGGKTQYF. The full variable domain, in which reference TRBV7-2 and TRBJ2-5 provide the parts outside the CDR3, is GAGVSQSPSNKVTEKGKDVELRCDPISGHTALYWYRQSLGQGLEFLIYFQGNSAPDKSGLPSDRFSAERTGGSVSTLTIQRTQQEDSAVYLCASSLAQGGKTQYFGPGTRLLVL.

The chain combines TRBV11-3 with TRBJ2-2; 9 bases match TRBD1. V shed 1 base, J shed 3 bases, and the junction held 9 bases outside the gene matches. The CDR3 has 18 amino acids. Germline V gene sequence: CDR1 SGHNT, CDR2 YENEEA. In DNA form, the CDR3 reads TGTGCCAGCAGCTTAGGTCCCACAGGGGGCGCGGACACCGGGGAGCTGTTTTTT. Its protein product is CASSLGPTGGADTGELFF.

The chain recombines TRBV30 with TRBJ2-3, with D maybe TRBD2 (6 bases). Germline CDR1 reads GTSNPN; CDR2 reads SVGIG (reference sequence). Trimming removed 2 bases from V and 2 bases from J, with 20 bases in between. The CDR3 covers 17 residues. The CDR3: CAWSLGTSTFFTDTQYF. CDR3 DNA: TGTGCCTGGAGTCTCGGGACTTCCACTTTTTTCACAGATACGCAGTATTTT.

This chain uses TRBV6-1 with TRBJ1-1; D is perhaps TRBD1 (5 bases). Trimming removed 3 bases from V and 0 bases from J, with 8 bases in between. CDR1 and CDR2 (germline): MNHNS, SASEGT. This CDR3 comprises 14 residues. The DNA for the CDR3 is TGTGCCAGCAGTGACGCAGGGATGAACACTGAAGCTTTCTTT. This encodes CASSDAGMNTEAFF.

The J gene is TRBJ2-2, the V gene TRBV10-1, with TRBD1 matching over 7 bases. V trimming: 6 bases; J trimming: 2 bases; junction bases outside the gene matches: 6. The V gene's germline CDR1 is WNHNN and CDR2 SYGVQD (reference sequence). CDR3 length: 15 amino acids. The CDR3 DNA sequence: TGCGCCAGCAGGAGGGACAGAACCAACACCGGGGAGCTGTTTTTT. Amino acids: CASRRDRTNTGELFF.

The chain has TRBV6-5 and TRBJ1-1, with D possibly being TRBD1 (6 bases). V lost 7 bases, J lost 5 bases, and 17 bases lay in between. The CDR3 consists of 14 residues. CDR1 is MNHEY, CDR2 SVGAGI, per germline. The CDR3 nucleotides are TGTGCCAGCACGGGGACCCGGGGGGCGACTGAAGCTTTCTTT. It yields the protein CASTGTRGATEAFF.

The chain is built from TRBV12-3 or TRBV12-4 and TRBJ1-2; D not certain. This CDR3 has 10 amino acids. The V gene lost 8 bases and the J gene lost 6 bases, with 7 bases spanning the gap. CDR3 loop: CASLGNGYTF. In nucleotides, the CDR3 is TGTGCCAGCCTCGGTAATGGCTACACCTTC.

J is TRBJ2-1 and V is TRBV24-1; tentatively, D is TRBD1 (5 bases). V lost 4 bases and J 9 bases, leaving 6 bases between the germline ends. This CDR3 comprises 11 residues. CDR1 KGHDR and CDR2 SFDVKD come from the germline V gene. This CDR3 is CATSDQGEQFF. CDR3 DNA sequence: TGTGCCACCAGTGACCAGGGTGAGCAGTTCTTC.

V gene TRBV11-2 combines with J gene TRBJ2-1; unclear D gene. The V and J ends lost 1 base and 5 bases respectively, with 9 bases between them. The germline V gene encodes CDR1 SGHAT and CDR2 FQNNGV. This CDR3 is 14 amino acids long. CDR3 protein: CASSLVGGDNEQFF. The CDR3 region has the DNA TGTGCCAGCAGCTTAGTTGGCGGCGACAATGAGCAGTTCTTC.

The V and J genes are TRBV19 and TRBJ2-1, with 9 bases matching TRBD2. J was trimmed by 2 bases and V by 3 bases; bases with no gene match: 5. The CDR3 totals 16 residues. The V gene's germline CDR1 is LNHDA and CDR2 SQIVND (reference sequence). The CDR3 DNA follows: TGTGCCAGTAGTATCTATGCGGGAGGGACCTACAATGAGCAGTTCTTC. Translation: CASSIYAGGTYNEQFF. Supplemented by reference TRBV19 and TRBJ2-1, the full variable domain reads DGGITQSPKYLFRKEGQNVTLSCEQNLNHDAMYWYRQDPGQGLRLIYYSQIVNDFQKGDIAEGYSVSREKKESFPLTVTSAQKNPTAFYLCASSIYAGGTYNEQFFGPGTRLTVL.

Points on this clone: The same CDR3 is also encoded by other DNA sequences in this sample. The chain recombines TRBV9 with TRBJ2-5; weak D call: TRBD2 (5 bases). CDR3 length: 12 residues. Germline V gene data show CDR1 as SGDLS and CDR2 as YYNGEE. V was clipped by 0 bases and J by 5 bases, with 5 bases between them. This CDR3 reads CASSVGGETQYF. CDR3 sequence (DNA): TGTGCCAGCAGCGTAGGCGGGGAGACCCAGTACTTC.

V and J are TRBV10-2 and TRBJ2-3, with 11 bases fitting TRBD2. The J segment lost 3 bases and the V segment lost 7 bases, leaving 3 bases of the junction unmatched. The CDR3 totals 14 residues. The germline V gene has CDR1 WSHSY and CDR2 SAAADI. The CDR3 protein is CASKLAGATDTQYF. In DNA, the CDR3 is TGCGCCAGCAAACTAGCGGGAGCTACAGATACGCAGTATTTT.

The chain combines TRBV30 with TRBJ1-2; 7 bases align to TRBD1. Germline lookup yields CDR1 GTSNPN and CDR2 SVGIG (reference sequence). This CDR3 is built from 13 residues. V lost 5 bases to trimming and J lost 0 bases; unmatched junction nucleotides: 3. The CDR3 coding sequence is TGTGCCTGGGGGGACAGAACTAACTATGGCTACACCTTC. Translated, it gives CAWGDRTNYGYTF.